This T cell receptor (beta chain) was identified during a study of T-cell reconstitution after alpha-beta-depleted transplantation in children. This clonotype has more than one count but fewer than ten. For TCRbeta, the library was prepared with unique molecular identifiers. TCRdb re-derived calls from the PCR reads in MiXCR, one entry per CDR3 protein. This repertoire shows about 240,000 distinct CDR3 sequences, more than 20% found once; its top ten account for about 2.5%. Germline V gene lookup returns CDR1 SGHTA and CDR2 FQGNSA. With V trimmed by 7 bases and J by 5 bases, 16 bases remained unmatched. The length of the CDR3 is 17 residues.

The chain couples TRBV7-2 to TRBJ2-2; 7 bases map to TRBD1. The sequence derives from a girl aged 2 to 9 with Fanconi anemia, due to receive a stem cell transplant. The starting material was PBMCs, obtained before TCRalphabeta/CD19-depleted stem cell transplant. CDR3 DNA sequence: TGTGCCAGCACCCTTTTGGGACAGCGCAGACCTACCGGGGAGCTGTTTTTT. Translated, it gives CASTLLGQRRPTGELFF.